The sample holds a few counts of the clone carrying this TCR beta chain. Its antigen is unidentified. This entry comes from a study of T-cell memory formation after mild COVID-19. Study details: Among the donors, TCR clusters were largely specific to each donor.

This CDR3 has 14 residues. Germline CDR1 and CDR2: MGHDK and SYGVNS. With 3 bases removed from V and 2 bases from J, the gap between germline ends came to 8 bases. TCRdb ran MiXCR on the 5' RACE reads and lists one entry per CDR3 protein. The table shows about 240,000 distinct CDR3 sequences, with 8% to 10% occurring only once. Study observations and caveats: Certain responding clones were present in pre-infection memory, suggesting participation of cross-reactive memory. Contracting CD4+ clones were located mainly in CM and EM, and CD8+ clones in EMRA.

The V and J genes are TRBV25-1 and TRBJ1-3, with D unresolved. Material: PBMCs or a T cell subset sorted from them (not recorded which). This sequence originates from a man younger than 30 who had mild COVID-19 (a few samples of this study predate the infection). Cell type and time point are not known. The CDR3 sequence: CASSDLGAGNTIYF. The CDR3 DNA sequence: TGTGCCAGCAGTGACCTCGGGGCTGGAAACACCATATATTTT. Filled out from reference TRBV25-1 and TRBJ1-3, the complete variable domain reads EADIYQTPRYLVIGTGKKITLECSQTMGHDKMYWYQQDPGMELHLIHYSYGVNSTEKGDLSSESTVSRIRTEHFPLTLESARPSHTSQYLCASSDLGAGNTIYFGEGSWLTVV.